This T cell receptor beta chain originates from a study of cytomegalovirus exposure and HLA in healthy donors. Findings and limits, study-wide: The authors considered a cluster of highly shared sequence variants likely to be a sequencing artifact.

About this clone itself: Its antigen is unknown.

Regarding donors, all were healthy bone marrow donors. Each donor was nominally healthy when sampled (though unrecorded immune exposures were likely). The CDR3 consists of 15 residues. Looked up from germline, CDR1 is LGHNA and CDR2 is YNFKEQ. With 2 bases clipped from V and 8 bases from J, the junction kept 6 bases outside the gene matches. Both 60 Vbeta primers and 13 Jbeta primers went into the PCR. Clones were sequenced by immunoSEQ multiplex PCR, and TCRdb holds only the in-frame ones, with some missing. The table includes 100,000 to 150,000 clones, 82% detected once. The sample comprised PBMCs. This chain uses TRBV4-2 with TRBJ2-1; 10 nucleotides align to TRBD2. The TCR comes from a boy aged 2 to 9 in good health and CMV-seronegative. The CDR3 DNA follows: TGTGCCAGCAGCCAACCGAGCGGGGGGGGGTATGAGCAGTTCTTC. Protein product: CASSQPSGGGYEQFF.